This T cell receptor (beta chain) was identified in a study of T cells in localized non-small cell lung cancer. Study-wide results and caveats: Adjacent lung tissue had a median about 52 of the top 100 clones found in the tumor. The greatest T cell clonality was found in uninvolved adjacent lung (higher than in tumor).

This clone appeared a few times. Its specificity is unknown. Assay used: immunoSEQ multiplex PCR; TCRdb lists only in-frame clones, some missing. Among approximately 54,000 clones listed, about 80% were seen once. V lost 3 bases and J lost 7, with 7 bases in between. The CDR3 covers 12 residues. CDR1 and CDR2 (germline): SNHLY, FYNNEI. Sequencing used peripheral blood, obtained before any cancer treatment. The chain links TRBV2 to TRBJ1-5; D ambiguous. The sequence came from a female donor of 60 years or more with stage II squamous cell lung carcinoma. The chain's CDR3 is CASSDSDQPQHF. The CDR3 DNA sequence: TGTGCCAGCAGTGACTCGGACCAGCCCCAGCATTTT.